This note documents a single TCR beta chain sequence. CDR1 and CDR2 (germline): ENHRY, SYGVKD. The CDR3 covers 14 residues. V trimming: 3 bases; J trimming: 8 bases; junction bases outside the gene matches: 6. This sample is part of a study of T cell changes during pregnancy in multiple sclerosis. The protocol was immunoSEQ multiplex PCR, while the TCRdb copy is restricted to in-frame clones and leaves out a portion. This sample has 50,000 to 65,000 clones, with over 85% found just once. The TCR comes from a female donor with multiple sclerosis, enrolled in a pregnancy study. This rearrangement joins TRBV10-3 to TRBJ1-2, with 10 nucleotides matching TRBD1. The sample here was CD8+ T cells from peripheral blood mononuclear cells, taken in the second trimester of pregnancy. This chain's CDR3 is CAISERTGGVGYTF. CDR3 in DNA: TGTGCCATCAGTGAAAGGACAGGGGGGGTGGGCTACACCTTC.